These 30 T cell receptor beta chains were sequenced from one sample in a study of T-cell reconstitution after alpha-beta-depleted transplantation in children. Library preparation (for TCRbeta) was performed with unique molecular identifiers. TCRdb called the PCR reads again in MiXCR, with one record for every CDR3 protein. The repertoire consists of approximately 230,000 distinct CDR3 sequences, with roughly 25% occurring once and the leading ten covering more than 4.5%. Sample: PBMCs, mostly from graft donor cells, taken 360 days after TCRalphabeta/CD19-depleted stem cell transplant. These receptors all come from a female patient between 2 and 15 years old who had a stem cell transplant for congenital amegakaryocytic thrombocytopenia, so the T cells may come from the graft donor.

The V call is TRBV7-6, the J call TRBJ2-5; 10 positions match TRBD1. The CDR3 extends over 15 amino acids. Germline V gives CDR1 SGHVS, CDR2 FNYEAQ. Trimming took 5 bases from V and 2 from J; bases not matched to a gene: 5. Here the CDR3 DNA reads TGTGCCAGCAGCCTCCGGACAGGGGGGCAAGAGACCCAGTACTTC. It encodes CASSLRTGGQETQYF.

This chain connects TRBV19 to TRBJ1-5, with TRBD1 as a possible D gene (5 bases). V gave up 6 bases and J gave up 5 bases, with 14 bases separating them. From germline, CDR1 is LNHDA and CDR2 SQIVND (reference sequence). The CDR3 spans 14 residues. CDR3 sequence: CASRETVKDQPQHF. CDR3 nucleotide sequence: TGTGCCAGTAGAGAGACAGTGAAAGATCAGCCCCAGCATTTT.

V gene TRBV15 combines with J gene TRBJ2-7; D ambiguous. Germline lookup yields CDR1 LNHNV and CDR2 YYDKDF (reference sequence). The CDR3 is 14 amino acids. Trimming cost V 0 bases and J 6 bases, with 12 bases left between them. The CDR3 DNA reads TGTGCCACCAGCAGAGAAGTCGGCCCGGGCGAGCAGTACTTC. Its translation is CATSREVGPGEQYF.

The J gene is TRBJ1-3, the V gene TRBV5-1; perhaps TRBD1 as D (5 bases). CDR3 length: 17 amino acids. V was clipped by 0 bases and J by 8 bases, with 21 bases between them. From germline, CDR1 is SGHRS and CDR2 YFSETQ. Here the CDR3 DNA reads TGCGCCAGCAGCTTGGAGGGACGGCCGGCAGGGACGGACACCATATATTTT. It yields the protein CASSLEGRPAGTDTIYF.

The J gene is TRBJ2-4, the V gene TRBV6-2 or TRBV6-3; 11 bases match TRBD1. The CDR3 has 20 residues. The V and J ends lost 7 bases and 1 base, in that order; junction bases with no gene match: 18. Germline V CDR1 and CDR2: MNHEY, SVGEGT. CDR3 region: CASTPLERTGGSAAKNIQYF. CDR3 coding DNA: TGTGCCAGCACCCCCCTCGAACGGACAGGGGGCTCGGCGGCCAAAAACATTCAGTACTTC.

This sequence joins TRBV4-2 and TRBJ2-1; 9 nucleotides agree with TRBD2. J was trimmed by 6 bases and V by 8 bases; bases with no gene match: 11. The germline gives CDR1 LGHNA, CDR2 YNFKEQ. There are 15 residues in the CDR3. CDR3 bases: TGTGCCAGCGGCCCCAGGCTAGCGGGGAGCAATGAGCAGTTCTTC. Its protein is CASGPRLAGSNEQFF.

The chain couples TRBV7-2 to TRBJ1-2, with TRBD1 matching 9 bases. This CDR3 is built from 16 residues. V trimming: 4 bases; J trimming: 4 bases; junction bases outside the gene matches: 10. Germline lookup yields CDR1 SGHTA and CDR2 FQGNSA. CDR3 amino acids: CASSYQSGTGLYGYTF. As DNA, the CDR3 is TGTGCCAGCAGCTACCAATCCGGGACAGGGCTCTATGGCTACACCTTC.

This clonotype has a handful of counts. J is TRBJ2-7 and V is TRBV4-2, with TRBD2 matching over 12 bases. The CDR3 runs to 14 residues. V lost 4 bases, J lost 5 bases, and 3 bases stayed unmatched. Germline V gives CDR1 LGHNA, CDR2 YNFKEQ. CDR3 nucleotide sequence: TGTGCCAGCAGCCCGACTAGCGGGGGACACGAGCAGTACTTC. This codes for CASSPTSGGHEQYF.

In its sample, this clonotype was seen many times. The chain joins TRBV12-3 or TRBV12-4 to TRBJ2-4, with D maybe TRBD1 (5 bases). This CDR3 comprises 14 residues. V gave up 3 bases and J gave up 6 bases, with 12 bases separating them. This CDR3 reads CASSFSGAGNIQYF. CDR3 coding DNA: TGTGCCAGCAGTTTTAGTGGGGCTGGAAACATTCAGTACTTC.

The rearrangement joins TRBV29-1 to TRBJ2-5, with 8 positions matching TRBD1. The CDR3 totals 13 residues. With V trimmed by 6 bases and J by 2 bases, 5 bases remained unmatched. Germline loops: CDR1 SQVTM, CDR2 ANQGSEA. The CDR3: CSVARDRQETQYF. CDR3 nucleotides: TGCAGCGTCGCCCGGGACAGGCAAGAGACCCAGTACTTC.

The chain links TRBV5-1 to TRBJ2-1, with no clear D. The CDR3 is 15 residues long. Germline loops: CDR1 SGHRS, CDR2 YFSETQ. The V end lost 0 bases, the J end lost 4 bases, and 11 bases lay between the germline ends. The CDR3 loop reads CASSLVSTGYNEQFF. The DNA for the CDR3 is TGCGCCAGCAGCTTGGTCAGTACCGGATACAATGAGCAGTTCTTC.

This clonotype has a handful of counts. CDR3 residues: CASSVGQGPYGYTF. In DNA, the CDR3 is TGTGCCAGCAGCGTCGGACAGGGGCCCTATGGCTACACCTTC. The chain carries TRBV9 and TRBJ1-2; 9 bases are shared with TRBD1. CDR3 length: 14 residues. In germline, CDR1 is SGDLS, CDR2 YYNGEE. V lost 2 bases to trimming and J lost 4 bases; unmatched junction nucleotides: 3.

The sample holds a few counts of this clonotype. The rearrangement joins TRBV5-5 to TRBJ2-5, with 7 nucleotides matching TRBD2. This CDR3 contains 14 residues. Germline assignment: CDR1 SGHKS and CDR2 YYEKEE (reference sequence). With V trimmed by 2 bases and J by 5 bases, 6 bases remained unmatched. The CDR3 region is CASSLSGDAETQYF. The CDR3 DNA follows: TGTGCCAGCAGCTTAAGCGGGGACGCGGAGACCCAGTACTTC.

This clonotype was counted between two and nine times. The chain uses TRBV5-4 and TRBJ2-1, with TRBD1 matching over 8 bases. Germline lookup yields CDR1 SGHNT and CDR2 YYREEE (reference sequence). The length of the CDR3 is 16 residues. The V and J ends lost 4 bases and 0 bases, in that order; junction bases with no gene match: 6. Written as DNA, the CDR3 is TGTGCCAGCAGCCAAAGAGACAGGGGCTCCTACAATGAGCAGTTCTTC. Translating gives CASSQRDRGSYNEQFF.

The chain combines TRBV18 with TRBJ1-1; TRBD1 aligns across 8 bases. The CDR3 totals 12 residues. J was trimmed by 7 bases and V by 6 bases; bases with no gene match: 4. CDR1 and CDR2 from the germline V gene are KGHSH and LQKENI. The CDR3 DNA reads as TGTGCCAGCTCTAAGGACAGGGTTGAAGCTTTCTTT. Encoded protein: CASSKDRVEAFF.

The J gene is TRBJ2-3, the V gene TRBV20-1, with TRBD1 matching over 7 bases. Germline lookup yields CDR1 DFQATT and CDR2 SNEGSKA (reference sequence). The CDR3 contains 14 residues. With 6 bases clipped from V and 1 base from J, the junction kept 7 bases outside the gene matches. The chain's CDR3 is CSAQDRVGTDTQYF. CDR3 nucleotides: TGCAGTGCACAAGACAGGGTCGGCACAGATACGCAGTATTTT.

The chain's CDR3 is CATSSDARGGETQYF. In DNA form, the CDR3 reads TGTGCCACCAGCAGTGACGCTCGAGGAGGGGAGACCCAGTACTTC. This sequence joins TRBV15 and TRBJ2-5; tentative D call: TRBD2 (6 bases). Germline CDR1 and CDR2: LNHNV and YYDKDF (reference sequence). This CDR3 has 15 residues. V lost 3 bases and J 5 bases, leaving 16 bases between the germline ends.

This clonotype showed up just a few times. DNA for the CDR3: TGCAGCGTTGAAGGAAGGGGCAGGGGATGGGAGTACGAGCAGTACTTC. Translating it yields CSVEGRGRGWEYEQYF. The rearrangement links TRBV29-1 to TRBJ2-7; D might be TRBD1 (6 bases). Germline V gene data show CDR1 as SQVTM and CDR2 as ANQGSEA. The CDR3 loop spans 16 amino acids. Trimming pared 1 base from V and 4 bases from J, leaving 20 bases between.

This clonotype has only a few counts. The chain links TRBV28 to TRBJ2-2; D ambiguous. CDR3 length: 17 amino acids. CDR1 is MDHEN and CDR2 is SYDVKM in the germline V gene. V was cut by 4 bases and J by 0 bases, with 15 bases left in between. This CDR3 is CASSSYSTPTNTGELFF. CDR3 bases: TGTGCCAGCAGTTCATACAGCACTCCCACGAACACCGGGGAGCTGTTTTTT. The full variable domain, rest sourced from reference TRBV28 and TRBJ2-2, is DVKVTQSSRYLVKRTGEKVFLECVQDMDHENMFWYRQDPGLGLRLIYFSYDVKMKEKGDIPEGYSVSREKKERFSLILESASTNQTSMYLCASSSYSTPTNTGELFFGEGSRLTVL.

The chain joins TRBV11-1 to TRBJ1-4, with D possibly TRBD1 on 6 matching bases. CDR1 and CDR2 (germline): SGHAT, FQDESV (reference sequence). The CDR3 is made up of 18 amino acids. With 5 bases removed from V and 8 bases from J, the gap between germline ends came to 27 bases. The CDR3 DNA reads TGTGCCAGCAGCCCGAACAGGGCCGTTAGGGATTTTAAGGAAAAACTGTTTTTT. Protein: CASSPNRAVRDFKEKLFF.

This clonotype was counted between two and nine times. The chain links TRBV7-9 to TRBJ1-2; D gene ambiguous. CDR3 length: 13 residues. Trimming removed 2 bases from V and 6 bases from J, with 10 bases in between. The germline gives CDR1 SEHNR, CDR2 FQNEAQ (reference sequence). CDR3 region: CASSLRAGNGYTF. The CDR3 nucleotides are TGTGCCAGCAGCTTAAGGGCCGGGAATGGCTACACCTTC.

This clonotype was seen only a few times. V gene TRBV3-1 combines with J gene TRBJ2-5, with D uncertain. Trimming cost V 4 bases and J 2 bases, with 14 bases left between them. Germline V gene sequence: CDR1 LGHDT, CDR2 YNNKEL (reference sequence). This CDR3 spans 15 amino acids. The CDR3 nucleotides read TGTGCCAGCAGCCCACCAGCGAGTTTTCAAGAGACCCAGTACTTC. It is translated as CASSPPASFQETQYF.

This chain connects TRBV20-1 to TRBJ1-5; 8 nucleotides match TRBD1. The CDR3 is made up of 20 amino acids. The germline V gene encodes CDR1 DFQATT and CDR2 SNEGSKA (reference sequence). The ends lost 4 bases at V and 1 base at J; junction bases unmatched: 21. Here the CDR3 reads CSAISGWTGRISRSNQPQHF. In DNA form, the CDR3 reads TGCAGTGCTATATCCGGGTGGACAGGGCGGATTAGCCGAAGCAATCAGCCCCAGCATTTT.

V gene TRBV5-1 combines with J gene TRBJ2-7, with TRBD1 matching over 7 bases. The germline V gene encodes CDR1 SGHRS and CDR2 YFSETQ. The J segment lost 9 bases and the V segment lost 4 bases, leaving 13 bases of the junction unmatched. The CDR3 covers 14 residues. CDR3 coding DNA: TGCGCCAGCAGCACCAACGACAGGGCCCGCGGGCAGTACTTC. Its protein product is CASSTNDRARGQYF.

This clonotype was observed many times. The chain employs TRBV5-1 and TRBJ2-6; 7 bases fit TRBD1. From germline, CDR1 is SGHRS and CDR2 YFSETQ. Trimming cost V 4 bases and J 2 bases; bases outside gene matches: 3. The CDR3 covers 15 residues. CDR3 region: CASSDTGAGANVLTF. The CDR3, as DNA: TGCGCCAGCAGCGACACAGGGGCTGGGGCCAACGTCCTGACTTTC.

This clonotype has just a few counts. This chain connects TRBV4-1 to TRBJ2-3, with 7 bases matching TRBD2. V trimming: 1 base; J trimming: 4 bases; junction bases outside the gene matches: 8. This CDR3 is built from 16 residues. Germline V gives CDR1 MGHRA, CDR2 YSYEKL. CDR3: CASSQGAGVGPDTQYF. DNA of the CDR3: TGCGCCAGCAGCCAAGGTGCGGGGGTGGGCCCAGATACGCAGTATTTT.

This clonotype was seen only a few times. The chain couples TRBV3-1 to TRBJ2-5; 10 bases fit TRBD1. The CDR3 length is 14 residues. After removal of 6 bases from V and 6 bases from J, the junction contained 7 bases not matched to a gene. Germline CDR1 and CDR2: LGHDT and YNNKEL (reference sequence). The CDR3 reads CASSSWTGGQTQYF. CDR3 nucleotide sequence: TGTGCCAGCAGTTCGTGGACAGGGGGGCAGACCCAGTACTTC.

This clonotype appeared a few times. The V gene is TRBV5-1, the J gene TRBJ1-6; unclear D gene. V lost 5 bases and J 8 bases, leaving 17 bases between the germline ends. Germline V lookup: CDR1 SGHRS, CDR2 YFSETQ. CDR3 size: 15 residues. CDR3 region: CASRSRTWEYSPLHF. The CDR3, as DNA: TGCGCCAGCAGATCACGGACGTGGGAGTATTCACCCCTCCACTTT.

This clonotype has at least ten counts. The chain uses TRBV4-3 and TRBJ2-7; D may match TRBD1 or TRBD2 (5 bases each). V shed 5 bases and J shed 2 bases, with 16 bases lying between them. The CDR3 is 15 amino acids. The germline V gene has CDR1 LGHNA and CDR2 YSLEER. The CDR3 nucleotides read TGCGCCAGCAGCTTAGGGACGGGAATAACCTACGAGCAGTACTTC. The encoded protein is CASSLGTGITYEQYF.

This clonotype appeared many times. The chain links TRBV14 to TRBJ2-3; a possible D gene is TRBD1 (6 bases). Looked up from germline, CDR1 is SGHDN and CDR2 is FVKESK. Trimming took off 3 bases at V and 5 bases at J, with 9 bases between the two ends. The CDR3 spans 13 residues. CDR3 bases: TGTGCCAGCAGCCAGGGGGCCATAGATACGCAGTATTTT. The encoded protein is CASSQGAIDTQYF.